The next 24 T cell receptor beta chains were all read from a single sample in a study of early T cells in non-severe SARS-CoV-2 infection. TCRdb used MiXCR to reprocess the 5' RACE reads, holding one entry per CDR3 protein. The sample gives about 55,000 distinct CDR3 sequences, around 12% of which show up once; 1.3% to 1.5% is in the top ten. The sample consisted of whole blood. All receptors derive from an adult who was a healthcare worker with PCR-confirmed SARS-CoV-2 infection or an uninfected control (not recorded which).

The chain links TRBV29-1 to TRBJ2-3; D perhaps matches TRBD1 (6 bases). Germline CDR1 SQVTM, CDR2 ANQGSEA. The CDR3 spans 16 residues. V was shortened by 3 bases and J by 1 base, with 17 bases between the two germline ends. CDR3 bases: TGCAGCGTTGAGGGCGACAGGCAATTGGGCACAGATACGCAGTATTTT. Its translation: CSVEGDRQLGTDTQYF.

This clonotype was picked up a small number of times. The chain employs TRBV7-2 and TRBJ2-1; D gene uncertain. V dropped 1 base and J dropped 13 bases, with 11 bases sitting between them. CDR1 and CDR2 from the germline V gene are SGHTA and FQGNSA. The length of the CDR3 is 12 residues. The CDR3 loop is CASSLDKGAQFF. CDR3 nucleotides: TGTGCCAGCAGCTTAGATAAGGGCGCCCAGTTCTTC.

J is TRBJ2-7 and V is TRBV28; D is unresolved. The germline V and J ends were trimmed by 6 bases and 3 bases, with 12 bases remaining between them. Looked up from germline, CDR1 is MDHEN and CDR2 is SYDVKM. This CDR3 is built from 13 residues. The CDR3 is CASREVDGYEQYF. The CDR3 DNA reads as TGTGCCAGCAGAGAAGTGGACGGCTACGAGCAGTACTTC.

V and J are TRBV25-1 and TRBJ1-4; 8 bases fit TRBD1. With 10 bases clipped from V and 8 bases from J, the junction kept 9 bases outside the gene matches. From germline, CDR1 is MGHDK and CDR2 SYGVNS. This CDR3 region has 13 residues. CDR3 in DNA: TGTGCCACCTCGGACAGGGTGAACGAAAAACTGTTTTTT. It is translated as CATSDRVNEKLFF.

This chain joins TRBV5-1 and TRBJ2-1; TRBD2 agrees at 13 bases. The CDR3 covers 15 residues. V trimming: 7 bases; J trimming: 4 bases; junction bases outside the gene matches: 5. Germline-derived CDR1 and CDR2 are SGHRS and YFSETQ. CDR3 sequence reads: CASVGLAGLYNEQFF. The CDR3 DNA follows: TGCGCCAGCGTGGGACTAGCGGGACTTTACAATGAGCAGTTCTTC.

This clonotype was detected many times. CDR3 sequence (DNA): TGCGCCAGCAGCTTGGTCCTAGGGTCGCAGGGCTACACCTTC. It encodes CASSLVLGSQGYTF. The chain is built from TRBV5-1 and TRBJ1-2; unclear D gene. CDR3 size: 14 residues. Germline CDR1 reads SGHRS; CDR2 reads YFSETQ. The V gene lost 0 bases and the J gene lost 8 bases, with 14 bases spanning the gap.

This clonotype was detected a few times. The gene calls are TRBV12-3 or TRBV12-4 and TRBJ1-4; D is uncertain. The CDR3 is 13 residues long. The V end lost 6 bases, the J end lost 8 bases, and 13 bases lay between the germline ends. The CDR3 DNA is TGTGCCAGCAGACGGGAGGTGTTGGAAAAACTGTTTTTT. Translated, it gives CASRREVLEKLFF.

This clonotype was counted between two and nine times. The rearrangement uses TRBV5-4 and TRBJ2-3; 14 bases map to TRBD2. The V gene end was trimmed by 4 bases and the J gene end by 5 bases; junction bases not matched to a gene: 3. The germline V gene has CDR1 SGHNT and CDR2 YYREEE (reference sequence). This CDR3 spans 15 amino acids. The CDR3 here is CASSVTSGGVDTQYF. The CDR3 DNA reads as TGTGCCAGCAGCGTGACTAGCGGGGGGGTAGATACGCAGTATTTT.

This clonotype was observed a few times. For the CDR3, the DNA is TGCGCCAGCAGCCAAGAAATCCGTTTCGCGCCCCAGCATTTT. This codes for CASSQEIRFAPQHF. The chain employs TRBV4-3 and TRBJ1-5; D remains ambiguous. The V end was cut by 0 bases, the J end by 9 bases, with 12 bases between. There are 14 residues in the CDR3. The germline CDR1 and CDR2 sequences are LGHNA and YSLEER.

For this clonotype: This could be a read error, since a much larger clone is one nucleotide away. The J gene is TRBJ2-7, the V gene TRBV6-1; D unclear. The germline V gene has CDR1 MNHNS and CDR2 SASEGT. The CDR3 has 11 amino acids. This CDR3 is CVSSGLVEQYF. Written as DNA, the CDR3 is TGTGTCAGCTCCGGTCTGGTCGAGCAGTACTTC.

The rearrangement joins TRBV6-4 to TRBJ2-7, with D tentatively TRBD2 (6 bases). Germline V gives CDR1 MRHNA, CDR2 SNTAGT. V was clipped by 5 bases and J by 3 bases, with 20 bases between them. The CDR3 has 16 amino acids. CDR3 bases: TGTGCCAGCAGTATCACCCGGCGGGGCCGAGACTACGAGCAGTACTTC. Translation: CASSITRRGRDYEQYF.

In its sample, this clonotype was seen a few times. The gene calls are TRBV29-1 and TRBJ2-5, with a weak D call TRBD1 (6 bases). The ends were cut back, 3 bases at V and 1 base at J, with 21 bases in the middle. This CDR3 is 17 amino acids long. Per the germline V gene, CDR1 is SQVTM and CDR2 is ANQGSEA. CDR3 nucleotide sequence: TGCAGCGTTGAGGGGGCCTCAACCCGGGCCTTCCAAGAGACCCAGTACTTC. Amino acid sequence: CSVEGASTRAFQETQYF.

This clonotype was counted many times. J is TRBJ1-1 and V is TRBV7-9; D possibly corresponds to TRBD1 (6 bases). The CDR3 totals 14 residues. V was trimmed by 4 bases and J by 3 bases, leaving 12 bases between them. Germline lookup yields CDR1 SEHNR and CDR2 FQNEAQ (reference sequence). CDR3 nucleotide sequence: TGTGCCAGCAGCTCAAGTTACAGGGACACTGAAGCTTTCTTT. Translating it yields CASSSSYRDTEAFF.

The table lists this clonotype with a few counts. J is TRBJ1-1 and V is TRBV3-1; D not certain. CDR3 length: 15 residues. Trimming took off 4 bases at V and 1 base at J, with 13 bases between the two ends. Looked up from germline, CDR1 is LGHDT and CDR2 is YNNKEL (reference sequence). The CDR3 is CASSPPRSGNTEAFF. CDR3 in DNA: TGTGCCAGCAGCCCCCCTCGGTCCGGGAACACTGAAGCTTTCTTT.

V usage is TRBV7-2 and J usage is TRBJ1-1; a possible D gene is TRBD1 (6 bases). There are 13 residues in the CDR3. CDR1 and CDR2 from the germline V gene are SGHTA and FQGNSA. With 5 bases removed from V and 5 bases from J, the gap between germline ends came to 12 bases. The CDR3 sequence: CASSEQGRTEAFF. CDR3 sequence (DNA): TGTGCCAGCAGCGAACAGGGAAGGACTGAAGCTTTCTTT. Drawing the rest from reference TRBV7-2 and TRBJ1-1, the complete variable domain is GAGVSQSPSNKVTEKGKDVELRCDPISGHTALYWYRQSLGQGLEFLIYFQGNSAPDKSGLPSDRFSAERTGGSVSTLTIQRTQQEDSAVYLCASSEQGRTEAFFGQGTRLTVV.

This clonotype has ten or more counts. The chain combines TRBV21-1 with TRBJ1-5. TRBV21-1 is an annotated pseudogene. This CDR3 has 16 residues. The CDR3 nucleotides are TGTGCCAGCAGCAACCCTCCCGGGTTTGACAATCAGCCCCAGCATTTT. Translation gives CASSNPPGFDNQPQHF.

This clonotype showed up many times. The rearrangement links TRBV11-2 to TRBJ1-6; no clear D gene. The CDR3 covers 16 residues. Trimming shortened V by 3 bases and J by 5 bases, and 14 bases separated the two germline ends. In germline, CDR1 is SGHAT, CDR2 FQNNGV. CDR3 coding DNA: TGTGCCAGCAGCTTCGGAGGAGTCGGCAATAATTCACCCCTCCACTTT. This codes for CASSFGGVGNNSPLHF.

This clonotype was seen ten or more times. This chain links TRBV19 with TRBJ2-3; 9 bases are shared with TRBD1. The CDR3 has 15 residues. Germline assignment: CDR1 LNHDA and CDR2 SQIVND (reference sequence). Trimming at V came to 6 bases and at J to 6 bases, leaving 10 bases not matched to a gene. CDR3 DNA sequence: TGTGCCAGTAGCCCGAGGGACAGGGAAAGGGATACGCAGTATTTT. This sequence encodes CASSPRDRERDTQYF. Complete variable domain (other parts from reference TRBV19 and TRBJ2-3): DGGITQSPKYLFRKEGQNVTLSCEQNLNHDAMYWYRQDPGQGLRLIYYSQIVNDFQKGDIAEGYSVSREKKESFPLTVTSAQKNPTAFYLCASSPRDRERDTQYFGPGTRLTVL.

The chain combines TRBV5-1 with TRBJ2-5; D is perhaps TRBD1 or TRBD2 (5 bases each). Germline lookup yields CDR1 SGHRS and CDR2 YFSETQ. This CDR3 has 18 residues. V was trimmed by 0 bases and J by 4 bases, leaving 22 bases between them. CDR3 sequence (DNA): TGCGCCAGCAGCTTGGGATTGGCCTCCTCAGGGACCCGAGAGACCCAGTACTTC. The encoded protein is CASSLGLASSGTRETQYF.

This clonotype occurred many times. The CDR3 DNA reads as TGTGCCAGCAGTCCTGATGAGCAGTTCTTC. Translated, it gives CASSPDEQFF. V and J are TRBV12-3 or TRBV12-4 and TRBJ2-1; D unclear. With 5 bases removed from V and 8 bases from J, the gap between germline ends came to 4 bases. The CDR3 has 10 residues.

A few counts support this clonotype. The chain recombines TRBV18 with TRBJ1-1; D perhaps matches TRBD1 (6 bases). In germline, CDR1 is KGHSH, CDR2 LQKENI. V lost 3 bases and J lost 0, with 17 bases in between. The CDR3 spans 17 residues. The CDR3 here is CASSPRSSGTMNTEAFF. The DNA of the CDR3 is TGTGCCAGCTCACCGAGAAGCTCCGGGACAATGAACACTGAAGCTTTCTTT.

The chain links TRBV5-1 to TRBJ2-5, with a tentative D call TRBD1 (5 bases). Germline V gene sequence: CDR1 SGHRS, CDR2 YFSETQ. Trimming removed 0 bases at V and 4 bases at J, with 16 bases between. CDR3 length: 16 residues. The CDR3 coding sequence is TGCGCCAGCAGCTTGGGTGCGACAGATCGACGAGAGACCCAGTACTTC. It is translated as CASSLGATDRRETQYF.

The chain carries TRBV5-1 and TRBJ2-1; 10 bases align to TRBD2. The CDR3 covers 15 residues. The V gene's germline CDR1 is SGHRS and CDR2 YFSETQ. The V gene end was trimmed by 0 bases and the J gene end by 9 bases; junction bases not matched to a gene: 6. The DNA of the CDR3 is TGCGCCAGCAGCTTGGAGTCTAGCGGGGGTGGTGAGCAGTTCTTC. The encoded protein is CASSLESSGGGEQFF.

The sample holds many counts of this clonotype. The rearrangement links TRBV7-2 to TRBJ2-5, with 7 bases fitting TRBD2. The CDR3 totals 14 residues. Germline V gene lookup returns CDR1 SGHTA and CDR2 FQGNSA. V was pared by 1 base and J by 4 bases, with 3 bases of the junction left unmatched. CDR3 nucleotide sequence: TGTGCCAGCAGCTTAGACGGGAGGTCAGAGACCCAGTACTTC. The encoded protein is CASSLDGRSETQYF.